This is a list of T cell receptor beta chains from one sample in a study of blood T cell repertoires in COVID-19. Using immunoSEQ multiplex PCR, the repertoire was profiled, and TCRdb retains in-frame clones only, with some absent. The sample has roughly 120,000 clones; less than 85% are singletons. Sequencing used peripheral blood. These TCRs come from a human donor with acute or convalescent COVID-19. The donor label of this sample is uncertain. Both conserved end residues are part of each CDR3. The D gene is left open where the match is weak. Rows may omit the clone size; those that give it use once, few, many or a size class.

TRBJ1-4,TRBV28,few,TRBD1,TGTGCCAGCCTAGGGGGCGCAGAAAAACTGTTTTTT,CASLGGAEKLFF
TRBJ1-1,TRBV7-6,NA,NA,TGTGCCAGCAGCTTAGGGGGGCCTGAAGCTTTCTTT,CASSLGGPEAFF
TRBJ2-7,TRBV27,NA,TRBD1,TGTGCCAGCAGTTTATCGATATACCGGGACAGACCCTACGAGCAGTACTTC,CASSLSIYRDRPYEQYF
TRBJ1-1,TRBV6-1,NA,NA,TGTGCCAGCAGTGAATGGCTGGGAGGAGCTTTCTTT,CASSEWLGGAFF
TRBJ1-1,TRBV3-1/TRBV3-2,NA,TRBD1,TGTGCCAGCAGCCTTGACAGGGACCTGAACACTGAAGCTTTCTTT,CASSLDRDLNTEAFF
TRBJ1-1,TRBV7-3,NA,NA,TGTGCCAGCAGCTTACTCGGAGGTGGCACTGAAGCTTTCTTT,CASSLLGGGTEAFF
TRBJ2-5,TRBV11-2,NA,NA,TGTGCCAGCAGCCCCCGACCGGGGGAGCAAGAGACCCAGTACTTC,CASSPRPGEQETQYF
TRBJ1-2,TRBV18,NA,NA,TGTGCCAGCTCACAGGACAGTGACTATGGCTACACCTTC,CASSQDSDYGYTF
TRBJ2-4,TRBV2,NA,TRBD2,TGTGCCAGCAGTGAGGATAGCGGGGCCCGTGCCAAAAACATTCAGTACTTC,CASSEDSGARAKNIQYF
TRBJ1-4,TRBV4-1,NA,TRBD1,TGCGCCAGCAGCCCGGACAGGGGGATGACTAATGAAAAACTGTTTTTT,CASSPDRGMTNEKLFF
TRBJ1-2,TRBV4-1,once,NA,TGCGCCAGCAGCGTACGGACGGGGGATGGCTACACCTTC,CASSVRTGDGYTF
TRBJ1-1,TRBV5-1,NA,NA,TGCGCCAGCAGCGCAGCGGGACGGAATGAAGCTTTCTTT,CASSAAGRNEAFF
TRBJ1-2,TRBV5-8,NA,NA,TGTGCCAGCAGCTTGGTGAGGTCCAGGGCCTTTGGCTACACCTTC,CASSLVRSRAFGYTF
TRBJ2-7,TRBV11-2,few,NA,TGTGCCAGCAGCTTAGACCTCGGGGAGCAGTACTTC,CASSLDLGEQYF
TRBJ2-1,TRBV7-8,NA,NA,TGTGCCAGCAGCTTATATGGGAGTACCTACAATGAGCAGTTCTTC,CASSLYGSTYNEQFF
TRBJ2-7,TRBV5-1,NA,TRBD1,TGCGCCAGCAGCCCGACAGGGAACTACGAGCAGTACTTC,CASSPTGNYEQYF
TRBJ2-7,TRBV15,NA,TRBD2,TGTGCCACCAGCAGAGATGGGAGGGTCGACGAGCAGTACTTC,CATSRDGRVDEQYF
TRBJ1-5,TRBV30,NA,TRBD1,TGTGCCTGGAGTGTACAAGGCAGGGGGCTTAACAATCAGCCCCAGCATTTT,CAWSVQGRGLNNQPQHF
TRBJ1-2,TRBV7-9,NA,NA,TGTGCCAGCAGCCCCCCCATCGGCAGGGAGGACTATGGCTACACCTTC,CASSPPIGREDYGYTF
TRBJ2-1,TRBV7-6,NA,NA,TGTGCCAGCAGCATAAACGGGGTTGAGCAGTTCTTC,CASSINGVEQFF
TRBJ2-6,TRBV4-1,NA,TRBD2,TGCGCCAGCAGCCAAGAGGTCCGAGCGGGGGGGACTGGGGCCAACGTCCTGACTTTC,CASSQEVRAGGTGANVLTF
TRBJ1-6,TRBV27,NA,TRBD1,TGTGCCAGCAGCCGGGACAGTAGCTCCTATAATTCACCCCTCCACTTT,CASSRDSSSYNSPLHF
TRBJ1-4,TRBV3-1/TRBV3-2,NA,NA,TGTGCCAGCAGCCCACACCACTCCAGGGAAAAACTGTTTTTT,CASSPHHSREKLFF
TRBJ1-2,TRBV24-1,NA,NA,TGTGCCACCAGTGATTCCCAAGCTGACAGGTCTAATGGCTACACCTTC,CATSDSQADRSNGYTF
TRBJ2-1,TRBV29-1,NA,NA,TGCAGCGTTGACTTCCCTCACAATGAGCAGTTCTTC,CSVDFPHNEQFF
TRBJ2-3,TRBV12-3/TRBV12-4,NA,NA,TGTGCCAGCAGTTCCCGAGAGGATACGCAGTATTTT,CASSSREDTQYF
TRBJ1-5,TRBV7-9,NA,TRBD1,TGTGCCAGCAGCGCCGGGACAGGGGATAGCAATCAGCCCCAGCATTTT,CASSAGTGDSNQPQHF
TRBJ2-7,TRBV9,few,NA,TGTGCCAGCAGCGTAGGGTCAGGAACTGCGTACGAGCAGTACTTC,CASSVGSGTAYEQYF
TRBJ2-7,TRBV5-1,many,NA,TGCGCCAGCAGCCTTCAGGGTGGGGACTCCTACGAGCAGTACTTC,CASSLQGGDSYEQYF
TRBJ1-2,TRBV10-2,NA,TRBD1,TGCGCCAGCAGTGAAAGTAGGGCCTCGGGACAGGGAAGAGGTGGCTACACCTTC,CASSESRASGQGRGGYTF
TRBJ1-6,TRBV30,NA,TRBD1,TGTGCCTGGAAACGGGACAGTGTAAATTCACCCCTCCACTTT,CAWKRDSVNSPLHF
TRBJ1-4,TRBV2,NA,TRBD1,TGTGCCAGCACACCAGGGGGGACTAATGAAAAACTGTTTTTT,CASTPGGTNEKLFF
TRBJ1-5,TRBV6-5,few,NA,TGTGCCAGCAGACCACCGGGGGGCCGCAATCAGCCCCAGCATTTT,CASRPPGGRNQPQHF
TRBJ1-4,TRBV13,NA,TRBD1,TGTGCCAGCAGCTCGGGACAGGATGATGAAAAACTGTTTTTT,CASSSGQDDEKLFF
TRBJ1-3,TRBV5-1,NA,NA,TGCGCCAGCTCTCTGGGAGGTATAAAGACTGGAAACACCATATATTTT,CASSLGGIKTGNTIYF
TRBJ1-6,TRBV6-5,NA,NA,TGTGCCAGCAATTTTCCGTCCAATTCACCCCTCCACTTT,CASNFPSNSPLHF
TRBJ2-3,TRBV5-5,NA,NA,TGTGCCAGCAGCGAAGCTCGGGGGAGTTCCAGAGATACGCAGTATTTT,CASSEARGSSRDTQYF
TRBJ2-5,TRBV19,NA,TRBD2,TGTGCCAGTAGTATATTTGCGGGGGGCCCTCAAGAGACCCAGTACTTC,CASSIFAGGPQETQYF
TRBJ2-3,TRBV11-2,once,NA,TGTGCCAGCAGCTTGCCGGGACACTACACAGATACGCAGTATTTT,CASSLPGHYTDTQYF
TRBJ2-5,TRBV3-1/TRBV3-2,NA,TRBD2,TGTGCCAGCAGCCAAGAGGGTATCCGACTAGCGGGGGTTGAGACCCAGTACTTC,CASSQEGIRLAGVETQYF
TRBJ1-4,TRBV19,once,TRBD1,TGTGCCAGTAGTATGCCAGGGGGTTCGAATGAAAAACTGTTTTTT,CASSMPGGSNEKLFF
TRBJ2-7,TRBV13,few,NA,TGTGCCAGCAGCTTAGTAGGCTACGGGAATCGAGCCTACGAGCAGTACTTC,CASSLVGYGNRAYEQYF
TRBJ1-2,TRBV6-5,few,NA,TGTGCCAGCAGTTACTCTAGCAGGGGTCTCTATGGCTACACCTTC,CASSYSSRGLYGYTF
TRBJ1-2,TRBV28,NA,TRBD1,TGTGCCAGCAGACCTGGACAGGTCGGGTACCATGGCTACACCTTC,CASRPGQVGYHGYTF
TRBJ2-1,TRBV5-1,NA,NA,TGCGCCAGCCGGACAGCCCGGTGGTCCTACAATGAGCAGTTCTTC,CASRTARWSYNEQFF